The 27 T cell receptor beta chains presented below share a single source sample, sequenced in a study of T cell changes during pregnancy in multiple sclerosis. TCRdb's copy holds only in-frame clones and misses some; the assay was immunoSEQ multiplex PCR. The sample lists around 120,000 clones; roughly nine tenths were seen once. Sequencing was performed on peripheral blood, taken after pregnancy. The receptors come from a female donor with multiple sclerosis, enrolled in a pregnancy study.

J is TRBJ1-3 and V is TRBV9; 10 positions match TRBD2. The last part of the DNA fits TRBJ2-2 better; the J call may be wrong. Germline V gene sequence: CDR1 SGDLS, CDR2 YYNGEE. CDR3 size: 16 residues. CDR3 nucleotide sequence: TGTGCCAGCAGCCCCCAAGCGGGACTAGCGCCCGGGGAGCTGTTTTTT. Residues: CASSPQAGLAPGELFF.

Only a few counts were recorded for this clone. The J gene is TRBJ2-2, the V gene TRBV5-1, with D unclear. Trimming stripped 1 base from V and 3 bases from J, with 7 bases between. This CDR3 has 14 amino acids. Germline CDR1 reads SGHRS; CDR2 reads YFSETQ. Here the CDR3 DNA reads TGCGCCAGCAGCTTGTACCCGGACACCGGGGAGCTGTTTTTT. Translating it yields CASSLYPDTGELFF.

The chain links TRBV11-2 to TRBJ2-7, with 9 positions matching TRBD1. Germline V CDR1 and CDR2: SGHAT, FQNNGV. With 1 base clipped from V and 1 base from J, the junction kept 8 bases outside the gene matches. The CDR3 is 17 residues long. DNA for the CDR3: TGTGCCAGCAGCTTAGGGACGGGACAGGGCTTTTCCTACGAGCAGTACTTC. This gives the protein CASSLGTGQGFSYEQYF.

The V call is TRBV5-1, the J call TRBJ1-2, with D uncertain. The CDR3 runs to 15 residues. CDR1 and CDR2 (germline): SGHRS, YFSETQ. Trimming took off 7 bases at V and 7 bases at J, with 23 bases between the two ends. For the CDR3, the DNA is TGCGCCAGCGAAGAGACACCTTTCTCACCGAGTGGCTACACCTTC. Amino acid sequence: CASEETPFSPSGYTF.

V gene TRBV11-1 combines with J gene TRBJ2-5; 10 positions agree with TRBD2. The CDR3 sequence is 16 residues long. Germline V gives CDR1 SGHAT, CDR2 FQDESV (reference sequence). Trimming at V came to 0 bases and at J to 2 bases, leaving 3 bases not matched to a gene. In nucleotides, the CDR3 is TGTGCCAGCAGCTTAGCCCCTAGCGGGGGACAAGAGACCCAGTACTTC. This encodes CASSLAPSGGQETQYF.

The chain uses TRBV19 and TRBJ2-5, with 8 bases fitting TRBD1. V shed 4 bases and J 3 bases; nucleotides not matched to a gene: 10. The CDR3 totals 16 residues. The germline CDR1 and CDR2 sequences are LNHDA and SQIVND (reference sequence). The CDR3 spells CASSTGPGTGKETQYF. Written as DNA, the CDR3 is TGTGCCAGTAGTACTGGTCCTGGGACAGGAAAAGAGACCCAGTACTTC.

The genes are TRBV15 and TRBJ1-5; 7 bases agree with TRBD1. Germline V CDR1 and CDR2: LNHNV, YYDKDF (reference sequence). The J segment lost 7 bases and the V segment lost 5 bases, leaving 8 bases of the junction unmatched. This CDR3 comprises 14 residues. For the CDR3, the DNA is TGTGCCACCAGCGACAGGGAAAGCAGGCAGCCCCAGCATTTT. Translation: CATSDRESRQPQHF. The whole variable domain, remainder taken from reference TRBV15 and TRBJ1-5, is DAMVIQNPRYQVTQFGKPVTLSCSQTLNHNVMYWYQQKSSQAPKLLFHYYDKDFNNEADTPDNFQSRRPNTSFCFLDIRSPGLGDTAMYLCATSDRESRQPQHFGDGTRLSIL.

The chain's CDR3 is CASSPPYKNTEAFF. CDR3 bases: TGTGCCAGCTCACCACCGTATAAGAACACTGAAGCTTTCTTT. V and J are TRBV18 and TRBJ1-1, with no clear D. This CDR3 spans 14 amino acids. Trimming stripped 0 bases from V and 1 base from J, with 6 bases between. Germline V gene data show CDR1 as KGHSH and CDR2 as LQKENI.

CDR3 in amino acids: CASSEALQSQSNYGYTF. In DNA form, the CDR3 reads TGTGCCAGCAGTGAAGCGCTTCAATCACAGTCTAACTATGGCTACACCTTC. The V gene is TRBV2, the J gene TRBJ1-2; D call uncertain. The CDR3 has 17 amino acids. The V end was cut by 0 bases, the J end by 0 bases, with 14 bases between. Germline assignment: CDR1 SNHLY and CDR2 FYNNEI.

The V call is TRBV7-6, the J call TRBJ2-3; weak D call: TRBD2 (7 bases). The V end was cut by 5 bases, the J end by 2 bases, with 14 bases between. Germline CDR1 reads SGHVS; CDR2 reads FNYEAQ. This CDR3 spans 15 amino acids. For the CDR3, the DNA is TGTGCCAGCAGCGTACAGGGAGGGGACACAGATACGCAGTATTTT. Residues: CASSVQGGDTDTQYF. Full variable domain (outside the CDR3, taken from reference TRBV7-6 and TRBJ2-3): GAGVSQSPRYKVTKRGQDVALRCDPISGHVSLYWYRQALGQGPEFLTYFNYEAQQDKSGLPNDRFSAERPEGSISTLTIQRTEQRDSAMYRCASSVQGGDTDTQYFGPGTRLTVL.

The chain couples TRBV19 to TRBJ1-2; tentatively, D is TRBD1 (5 bases). The CDR3 runs to 14 residues. CDR1 is LNHDA and CDR2 is SQIVND in the germline V gene (reference sequence). V lost 3 bases to trimming and J lost 4 bases, with 12 bases between them. CDR3 coding DNA: TGTGCCAGTAGTATGGCCGTTGGGGCCTATGGCTACACCTTC. Translating it yields CASSMAVGAYGYTF.

This chain uses TRBV10-3 with TRBJ2-1, with D perhaps matching TRBD2 (6 bases). The CDR3 contains 13 residues. Germline loops: CDR1 ENHRY, CDR2 SYGVKD. V dropped 5 bases and J dropped 10 bases, with 15 bases sitting between them. The chain's CDR3 is CAISSTRGWEQFF. The CDR3 DNA reads as TGTGCCATCAGTTCCACCCGGGGGTGGGAGCAGTTCTTC.

This clone came up a few times. The CDR3 sequence: CASSQDKNTEAFF. The CDR3 region has the DNA TGTGCCAGCAGCCAGGACAAGAACACTGAAGCTTTCTTT. The chain is built from TRBV7-9 and TRBJ1-1; a weak D match, TRBD1 (5 bases). Germline V CDR1 and CDR2: SEHNR, FQNEAQ (reference sequence). V lost 5 bases to trimming and J lost 1 base, with 8 bases between them. The CDR3 is made up of 13 amino acids.

V usage is TRBV5-1 and J usage is TRBJ1-5, with 8 bases lining up with TRBD1. V was pared by 1 base and J by 4 bases, with 4 bases of the junction left unmatched. CDR1 and CDR2 (germline): SGHRS, YFSETQ. The CDR3 loop spans 15 amino acids. CDR3 nucleotides: TGCGCCAGCAGCTTGAATGGACAGGGAAATCAGCCCCAGCATTTT. Translating it yields CASSLNGQGNQPQHF.

The CDR3 reads CASSDLGQPNEQFF. The CDR3 coding sequence is TGTGCCAGCAGTGACTTGGGACAGCCCAATGAGCAGTTCTTC. V and J are TRBV25-1 and TRBJ2-1, with TRBD1 matching 7 bases. CDR1 and CDR2 from the germline V gene are MGHDK and SYGVNS. With V trimmed by 3 bases and J by 6 bases, 5 bases remained unmatched. The CDR3 has 14 amino acids.

This rearrangement joins TRBV18 to TRBJ2-7; 7 nucleotides agree with TRBD2. This CDR3 comprises 17 residues. Germline values: CDR1 KGHSH, CDR2 LQKENI. V lost 2 bases, J lost 0 bases, and 10 bases stayed unmatched. The CDR3 sequence is CASSPSRGEGRSYEQYF. The DNA for the CDR3 is TGTGCCAGCTCACCAAGTCGGGGGGAGGGGCGCTCCTACGAGCAGTACTTC.

The chain combines TRBV15 with TRBJ2-1; TRBD2 is a possible D gene (5 bases). The CDR3 length is 14 residues. In germline, CDR1 is LNHNV, CDR2 YYDKDF (reference sequence). Trimming cost V 5 bases and J 4 bases, with 12 bases left between them. CDR3 sequence (DNA): TGTGCCACCAGCTTAAAGCGGTCTTACAATGAGCAGTTCTTC. The encoded protein is CATSLKRSYNEQFF.

As DNA, the CDR3 is TGCAGCGTCGCCCTGACTCGCGGGGGGCCCATATCCCCAGATACGCAGTATTTT. It codes for CSVALTRGGPISPDTQYF. The chain has TRBV29-1 and TRBJ2-3; TRBD2 matches at 8 bases. The CDR3 has 18 amino acids. The ends lost 6 bases at V and 4 bases at J; junction bases unmatched: 21. Germline V CDR1 and CDR2: SQVTM, ANQGSEA.

DNA for the CDR3: TGTGCCAGCAGGACAGGACAATCACCCCTCCACTTT. This translates into CASRTGQSPLHF. This chain uses TRBV7-2 with TRBJ1-6; D might be TRBD1 (6 bases). The CDR3 extends over 12 amino acids. In germline, CDR1 is SGHTA, CDR2 FQGNSA. Trimming stripped 6 bases from V and 10 bases from J, with 10 bases between.

The table lists this clone with a count of one. The identical CDR3 is also encoded by other nucleotide sequences in the sample. The chain combines TRBV6-4 with TRBJ2-3, with 12 positions matching TRBD2. CDR3 length: 16 amino acids. CDR1 is MRHNA, CDR2 SNTAGT, per germline. V shed 0 bases and J 6 bases; nucleotides not matched to a gene: 4. CDR3 in DNA: TGTGCCAGCAGTGACTCGACTAGCGGGGGCGCGGATACGCAGTATTTT. Encoded protein: CASSDSTSGGADTQYF.

This clone has a single count. The V gene is TRBV5-6, the J gene TRBJ2-2, with a weak D call TRBD2 (6 bases). The CDR3 covers 12 residues. The V end was cut by 4 bases, the J end by 5 bases, with 6 bases between. Per the germline V gene, CDR1 is SGHDT and CDR2 is YYEEEE. The CDR3 nucleotides read TGTGCCAGCAGCCGGGAGACCGGGGAGCTGTTTTTT. It encodes CASSRETGELFF.

The CDR3 DNA is TGTGCCAGCAGCCAAGTTCAGGGGGCGGTATTCGAAAAACTGTTTTTT. Translating gives CASSQVQGAVFEKLFF. The chain employs TRBV14 and TRBJ1-4; 8 bases are a match to TRBD1. The CDR3 runs 16 residues. V was clipped by 1 base and J by 8 bases; unmatched bases: 9. The germline V gene encodes CDR1 SGHDN and CDR2 FVKESK.

The chain couples TRBV19 to TRBJ2-5, with 8 bases fitting TRBD2. The CDR3 is 15 amino acids. The J segment lost 5 bases and the V segment lost 3 bases, leaving 8 bases of the junction unmatched. Germline V lookup: CDR1 LNHDA, CDR2 SQIVND (reference sequence). CDR3 in DNA: TGTGCCAGTAGTATCCGGGGGGGGACCGCGGAGACCCAGTACTTC. Translation: CASSIRGGTAETQYF.

The chain joins TRBV6-5 to TRBJ1-1; D gene ambiguous. The germline V and J ends were trimmed by 3 bases and 0 bases, with 11 bases remaining between them. CDR3 length: 15 residues. Germline CDR1 MNHEY, CDR2 SVGAGI. The CDR3 DNA sequence: TGTGCCAGCAGTTATTCGGCGGTCATGAACACTGAAGCTTTCTTT. It is translated as CASSYSAVMNTEAFF.

The rearrangement links TRBV18 to TRBJ2-7; D is perhaps TRBD1 (5 bases). V lost 5 bases, J lost 2 bases, and 19 bases lay in between. CDR3 length equals 16 residues. In germline, CDR1 is KGHSH, CDR2 LQKENI. The CDR3 spells CASSAVRGHLPYEQYF. CDR3 DNA: TGTGCCAGCTCAGCGGTTCGCGGACACTTACCCTACGAGCAGTACTTC.

In DNA form, the CDR3 reads TGCGCCAGCAGCCATGCCGGGACTGACACCGGGGAGCTGTTTTTT. It is translated as CASSHAGTDTGELFF. V and J are TRBV5-1 and TRBJ2-2; TRBD2 might be the D (6 bases). CDR3 size: 15 residues. Germline loops: CDR1 SGHRS, CDR2 YFSETQ. The V end lost 4 bases, the J end lost 3 bases, and 13 bases lay between the germline ends.

The chain links TRBV5-4 to TRBJ2-3, with 7 bases lining up with TRBD1. The CDR3 runs to 15 residues. Germline V gene data show CDR1 as SGHNT and CDR2 as YYREEE (reference sequence). The V segment lost 3 bases and the J segment 5 bases; nucleotides outside the gene matches: 9. The CDR3 is CASSSQTGPGDTQYF. DNA of the CDR3: TGTGCCAGCAGCTCCCAGACAGGGCCCGGAGATACGCAGTATTTT.